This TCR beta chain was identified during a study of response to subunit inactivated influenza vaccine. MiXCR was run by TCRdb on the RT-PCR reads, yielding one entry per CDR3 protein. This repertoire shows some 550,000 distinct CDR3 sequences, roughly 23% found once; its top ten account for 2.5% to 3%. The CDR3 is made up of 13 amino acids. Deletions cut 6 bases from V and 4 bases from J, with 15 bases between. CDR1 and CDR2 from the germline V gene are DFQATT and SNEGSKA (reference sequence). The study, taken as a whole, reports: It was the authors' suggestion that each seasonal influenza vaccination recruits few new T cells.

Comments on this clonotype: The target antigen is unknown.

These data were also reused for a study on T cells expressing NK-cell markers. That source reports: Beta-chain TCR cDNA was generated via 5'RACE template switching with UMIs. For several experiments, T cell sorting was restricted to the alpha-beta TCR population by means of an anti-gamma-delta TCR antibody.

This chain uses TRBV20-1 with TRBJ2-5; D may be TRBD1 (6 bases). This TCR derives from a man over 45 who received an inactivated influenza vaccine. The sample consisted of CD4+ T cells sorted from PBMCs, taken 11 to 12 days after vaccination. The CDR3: CSAINTGTETQYF. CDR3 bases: TGCAGTGCAATAAATACAGGGACAGAGACCCAGTACTTC.